The entry that follows covers one T cell receptor (beta chain) sequence. Its antigen is not known. The data were obtained in a study of OX40 agonist ivuxolimab in advanced cancers. Study context: As their treatment, patients were administered ivuxolimab, an agonistic anti-OX40 (CD134) antibody. A history of anti-PD-1, anti-PD-L1 or anti-CTLA-4 therapy was acceptable, and roughly 40% had some. Patients achieving partial responses numbered three: one hepatocellular carcinoma case and two cutaneous melanoma cases. Whole-study results and caveats: There were, on average, more expanded clones in CD8+ T cells than in CD4+.

Profiling relied on immunoSEQ multiplex PCR, and the TCRdb table lists in-frame clones only, not all of them. The repertoire holds tens of thousands of clones, with over 80% as singletons. Between the trimmed V and J ends, which lost 5 bases and 11 bases, there was a span of 16 bases. The CDR3 runs 13 residues. Looked up from germline, CDR1 is SGHTA and CDR2 is FQGTGA. This specimen consisted of CD4+ or CD8+ T cells sorted from blood, obtained in a trial of the OX40 agonist ivuxolimab. The sequence was obtained from an adult with an advanced solid tumor such as melanoma, head and neck, liver or kidney cancer. This chain links TRBV7-3 with TRBJ1-5; D is uncertain. DNA of the CDR3: TGTGCCAGCAGCCCTACTCACGGGAGGACCCAGCATTTT. Its translation is CASSPTHGRTQHF. The full variable domain, completed using reference TRBV7-3 and TRBJ1-5, is GAGVSQTPSNKVTEKGKYVELRCDPISGHTALYWYRQSLGQGPEFLIYFQGTGAADDSGLPNDRFFAVRPEGSVSTLKIQRTERGDSAVYLCASSPTHGRTQHFGDGTRLSIL.